This TCR beta chain was sequenced in a study of blood T cell repertoires in COVID-19. This CDR3 contains 12 residues. V lost 8 bases and J lost 4, with 9 bases in between. Ages ranged from roughly 18 to 100 years, with residence in 24 US areas. In the original processing: Nucleated cell number was recorded as an estimate derived from reference gene primer amplification. Method: immunoSEQ multiplex PCR; TCRdb's copy keeps in-frame clones and lacks some. From that table come the V and J calls and clone size; the DNA was used to work out D and trimming. Of around 500,000 clones in the sample, approximately 86% were seen once.

The TCR was taken from a woman in her fifties or sixties who had recovered from COVID-19. This chain connects TRBV12-3 or TRBV12-4 to TRBJ2-1; D ambiguous. Sequencing was carried out using PBMCs or T cells enriched from blood (not recorded which). The CDR3 bases are TGTGCCAGCGGCTTGCCGTACAATGAGCAGTTCTTC. Amino acid sequence: CASGLPYNEQFF.